This TCR beta chain was sequenced during a study of cytomegalovirus exposure and HLA in healthy donors. The study's findings and limits: Cytomegalovirus status was reportedly diagnosed by the classifier with high sensitivity and specificity. Relative to the approximately 700-donor mean, N-insertions were reportedly fewer in an Asian-associated ancestry cluster in a later analysis.

PCR employed 60 Vbeta and 13 Jbeta primers. Produced via immunoSEQ multiplex PCR; TCRdb's table is partial and in-frame only. Of about 130,000 clones listed, roughly 70% are singletons. For this clone: The antigen is not known.

The CDR3 has 15 residues. Germline lookup yields CDR1 SGHVS and CDR2 FQNEAQ. J lost 6 bases, V lost 6 bases, and 8 bases had no gene match. Samples came from healthy bone marrow donors. The TCR comes from a man between 40 and 49 years old in good health and CMV-seropositive. The V and J genes are TRBV7-8 and TRBJ1-4; 9 bases are shared with TRBD1. Sequences were obtained from PBMCs. The DNA of the CDR3 is TGTGCCAGCAGGGAACAGGGGGCGGGCCATGAAAAACTGTTTTTT. Protein product: CASREQGAGHEKLFF. Filled out from reference TRBV7-8 and TRBJ1-4, the complete variable domain reads GAGVSQSPRYKVAKRGQDVALRCDPISGHVSLFWYQQALGQGPEFLTYFQNEAQLDKSGLPSDRFFAERPEGSVSTLKIQRTQQEDSAVYLCASREQGAGHEKLFFGSGTQLSVL.